These T cell receptor beta chains were read from a single sample in a study of shared clonotypes between healthy human individuals. Produced via immunoSEQ multiplex PCR; TCRdb's table is partial and in-frame only. The sample gives about 2.4 million clones, approximately 92% of which show up once; over 0.12% is in the top ten. Sequences were obtained from naive CD4+ T cells sorted from blood. These TCRs come from a man aged 18-30 years in good health. Both conserved end residues are part of each CDR3.

J gene: TRBJ1-1; V gene: TRBV5-1; CDR3 protein: CASSLAPGQIVSNTEAFF
J gene: TRBJ1-4; V gene: TRBV30; CDR3 protein: CAGEPRTQVEKLFF
J gene: TRBJ1-1; V gene: TRBV19; CDR3 protein: CASWDRGLGTEAFF
J gene: TRBJ2-7; V gene: TRBV10-2; CDR3 protein: CASSEDSGAVKYYEQYF
J gene: TRBJ2-2; V gene: TRBV11-3; CDR3 protein: CASSLERTGELFF
J gene: TRBJ1-5; V gene: TRBV5-4; CDR3 protein: CASGFASQHF
J gene: TRBJ1-5; V gene: TRBV6-1; CDR3 protein: CASSEVIRVGNQPQHF
J gene: TRBJ1-6; V gene: TRBV13; CDR3 protein: CASSLEGSSPLHF
J gene: TRBJ2-3; V gene: TRBV6-4; CDR3 protein: CASRRDITDTQYF
J gene: TRBJ2-4; V gene: TRBV18; CDR3 protein: CASSPIGTGAKNIQYF
J gene: TRBJ1-5; V gene: TRBV6-6; CDR3 protein: CASSPTDLNQPQHF
J gene: TRBJ2-7; V gene: TRBV7-9; CDR3 protein: CASSFQGGSGFNRDEQYF
J gene: TRBJ1-5; V gene: TRBV7-2; CDR3 protein: CASSLAVNNQPQHF
J gene: TRBJ2-1; V gene: TRBV9; CDR3 protein: CASSVAGGSWYNEQFF
J gene: TRBJ2-3; V gene: TRBV7-6; CDR3 protein: CASRLASTDTQYF
J gene: TRBJ2-3; V gene: TRBV7-9; CDR3 protein: CASSHAATDTQYF
J gene: TRBJ2-7; V gene: TRBV29-1; CDR3 protein: CSVEGGQGAREQYF
J gene: TRBJ2-7; V gene: TRBV7-9; CDR3 protein: CATTTSGIKNEQYF
J gene: TRBJ2-5; V gene: TRBV7-7; CDR3 protein: CASSLAQGIGETQYF
J gene: TRBJ2-3; V gene: TRBV5-1; CDR3 protein: CASSPGLAGKLDTQYF
J gene: TRBJ2-2; V gene: TRBV27; CDR3 protein: CASRSIGGTPGGELFF
J gene: TRBJ1-1; V gene: TRBV7-9; CDR3 protein: CASSTGWNTEAFF
J gene: TRBJ2-7; V gene: TRBV7-3; CDR3 protein: CASSSGTSGGSNEQYF
J gene: TRBJ2-3; V gene: TRBV29-1; CDR3 protein: CSVEEGRTPDTQYF
J gene: TRBJ1-1; V gene: TRBV6-1; CDR3 protein: CASSLQKGASEAFF
J gene: TRBJ2-3; V gene: TRBV5-1; CDR3 protein: CASSGGLAGTTDTQYF
J gene: TRBJ2-1; V gene: TRBV1; CDR3 protein: CTSSQDRSGGHTYNEQFF
J gene: TRBJ1-4; V gene: TRBV5-1; CDR3 protein: CASSLTGPNEKLFF
J gene: TRBJ1-5; V gene: TRBV7-2; CDR3 protein: CASSPQGGQPQHF
J gene: TRBJ1-6; V gene: TRBV19; CDR3 protein: CASSGQSSNSPLHF
J gene: TRBJ1-4; V gene: TRBV9; CDR3 protein: CASSVEGTGSTNEKLFF
J gene: TRBJ1-6; V gene: TRBV9; CDR3 protein: CASSQTGQGLGSPLHF
J gene: TRBJ2-7; V gene: TRBV28; CDR3 protein: CASSPRLRDYEQYF
J gene: TRBJ2-2; V gene: TRBV18; CDR3 protein: CASSPGQPSNTGELFF
J gene: TRBJ2-7; V gene: TRBV6-5; CDR3 protein: CASSYLGQGGNYEQYF
J gene: TRBJ1-5; V gene: TRBV5-6; CDR3 protein: CASSPNQPQHF
J gene: TRBJ2-3; V gene: TRBV4-3; CDR3 protein: CASSQDAAGTRTDTQYF
J gene: TRBJ2-7; V gene: TRBV4-1; CDR3 protein: CASSQERTGRSAQYF
J gene: TRBJ2-5; V gene: TRBV30; CDR3 protein: CAWSPFETQYF
J gene: TRBJ2-1; V gene: TRBV15; CDR3 protein: CATSRDQATGTNEQFF
J gene: TRBJ2-5; V gene: TRBV5-4; CDR3 protein: CASRFGGGIQETQYF
J gene: .; V gene: TRBV18; CDR3 protein: CASSPAGYEQYF
J gene: TRBJ1-4; V gene: TRBV6-1; CDR3 protein: CASSETGGRVEKLFF
J gene: TRBJ2-3; V gene: TRBV9; CDR3 protein: CASSVISGGGTDTQYF
J gene: TRBJ1-4; V gene: TRBV5-1; CDR3 protein: CASSLSTGNAANEKLFF